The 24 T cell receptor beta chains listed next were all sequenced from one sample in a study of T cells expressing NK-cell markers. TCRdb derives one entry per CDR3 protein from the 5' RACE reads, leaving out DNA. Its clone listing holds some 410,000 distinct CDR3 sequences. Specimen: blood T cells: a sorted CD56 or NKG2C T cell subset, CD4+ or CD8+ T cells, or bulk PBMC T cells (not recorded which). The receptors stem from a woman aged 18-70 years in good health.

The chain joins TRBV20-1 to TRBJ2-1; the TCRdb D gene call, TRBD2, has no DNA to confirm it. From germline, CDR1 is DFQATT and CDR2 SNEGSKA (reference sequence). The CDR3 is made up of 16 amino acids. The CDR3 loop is CSARVGLADSYNEQFF.

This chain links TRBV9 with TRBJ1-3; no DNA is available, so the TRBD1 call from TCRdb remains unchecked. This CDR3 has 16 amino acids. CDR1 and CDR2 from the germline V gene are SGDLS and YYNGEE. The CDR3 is CASSPSGTGSGNTIYF. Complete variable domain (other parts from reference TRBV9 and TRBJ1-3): DSGVTQTPKHLITATGQRVTLRCSPRSGDLSVYWYQQSLDQGLQFLIQYYNGEERAKGNILERFSAQQFPDLHSELNLSSLELGDSALYFCASSPSGTGSGNTIYFGEGSWLTVV.

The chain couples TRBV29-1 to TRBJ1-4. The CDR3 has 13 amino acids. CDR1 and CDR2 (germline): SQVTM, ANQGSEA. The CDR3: CSVDLDGNEKLFF.

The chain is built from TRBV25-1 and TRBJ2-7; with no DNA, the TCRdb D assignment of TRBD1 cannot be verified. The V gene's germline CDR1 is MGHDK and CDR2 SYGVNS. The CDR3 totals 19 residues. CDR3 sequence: CASSPRRGQGGSRRNEQYF.

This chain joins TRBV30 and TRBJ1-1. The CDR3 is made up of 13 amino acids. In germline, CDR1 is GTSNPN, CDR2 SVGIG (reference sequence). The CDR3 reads CAWRDSGDTEAFF.

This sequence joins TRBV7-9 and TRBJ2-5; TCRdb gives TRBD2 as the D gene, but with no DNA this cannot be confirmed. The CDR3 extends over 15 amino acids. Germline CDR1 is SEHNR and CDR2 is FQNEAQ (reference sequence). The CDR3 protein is CASSATSGSAETQYF.

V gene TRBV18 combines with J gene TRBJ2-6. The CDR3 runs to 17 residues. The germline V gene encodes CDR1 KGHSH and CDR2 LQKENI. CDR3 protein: CASSPKNGVSGANVLTF.

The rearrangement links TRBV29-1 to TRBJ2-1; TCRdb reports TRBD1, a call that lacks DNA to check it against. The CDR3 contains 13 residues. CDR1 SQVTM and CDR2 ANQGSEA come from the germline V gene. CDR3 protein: CSVEEDSYNEQFF.

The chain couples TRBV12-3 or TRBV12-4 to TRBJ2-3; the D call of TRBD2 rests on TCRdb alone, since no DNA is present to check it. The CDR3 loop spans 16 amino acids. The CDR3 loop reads CASIKGGLAGGGTQYF.

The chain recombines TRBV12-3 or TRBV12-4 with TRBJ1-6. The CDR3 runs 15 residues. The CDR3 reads CASSFERSYNSPLHF.

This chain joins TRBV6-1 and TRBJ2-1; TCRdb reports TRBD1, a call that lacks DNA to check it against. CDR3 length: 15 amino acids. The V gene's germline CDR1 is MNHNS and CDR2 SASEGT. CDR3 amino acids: CASSVDKGAYNEQFF.

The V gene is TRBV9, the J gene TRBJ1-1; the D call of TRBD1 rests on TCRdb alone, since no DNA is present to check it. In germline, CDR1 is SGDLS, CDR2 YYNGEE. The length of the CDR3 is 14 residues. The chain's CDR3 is CASSVGMGVTEAFF. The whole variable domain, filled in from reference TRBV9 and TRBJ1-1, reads DSGVTQTPKHLITATGQRVTLRCSPRSGDLSVYWYQQSLDQGLQFLIQYYNGEERAKGNILERFSAQQFPDLHSELNLSSLELGDSALYFCASSVGMGVTEAFFGQGTRLTVV.

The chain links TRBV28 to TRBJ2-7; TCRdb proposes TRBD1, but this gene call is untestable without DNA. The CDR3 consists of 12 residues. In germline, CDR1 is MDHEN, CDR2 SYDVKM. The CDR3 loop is CATTGQSFMQYF.

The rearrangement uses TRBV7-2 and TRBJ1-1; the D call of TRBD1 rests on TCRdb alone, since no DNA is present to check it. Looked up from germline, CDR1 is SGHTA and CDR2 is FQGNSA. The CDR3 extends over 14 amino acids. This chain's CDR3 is CASSLGQGLTEAFF.

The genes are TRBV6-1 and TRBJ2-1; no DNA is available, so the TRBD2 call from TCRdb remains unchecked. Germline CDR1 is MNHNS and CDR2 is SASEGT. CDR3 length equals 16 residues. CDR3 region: CASTSRTASSYNEQFF.

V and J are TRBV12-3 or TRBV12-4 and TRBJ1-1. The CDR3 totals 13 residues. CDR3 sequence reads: CASTSRANTEAFF.

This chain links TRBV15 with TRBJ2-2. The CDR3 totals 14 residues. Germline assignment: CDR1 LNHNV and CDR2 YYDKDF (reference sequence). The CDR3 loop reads CATSYYGVTGELFF.

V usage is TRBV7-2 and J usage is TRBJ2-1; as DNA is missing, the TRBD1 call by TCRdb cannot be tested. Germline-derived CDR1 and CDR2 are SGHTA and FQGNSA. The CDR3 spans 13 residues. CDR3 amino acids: CASSLGGVKVAFF.

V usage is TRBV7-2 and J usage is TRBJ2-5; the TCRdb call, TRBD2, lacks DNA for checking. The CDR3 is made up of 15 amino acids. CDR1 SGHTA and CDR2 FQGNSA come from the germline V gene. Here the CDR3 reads CASSTTSGGGETQYF.

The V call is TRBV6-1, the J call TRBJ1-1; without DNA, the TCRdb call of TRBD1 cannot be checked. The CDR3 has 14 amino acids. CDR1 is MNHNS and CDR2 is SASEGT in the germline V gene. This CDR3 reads CASRANGGNTEAFF.

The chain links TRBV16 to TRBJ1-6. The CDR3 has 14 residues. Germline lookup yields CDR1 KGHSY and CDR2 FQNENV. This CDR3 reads CASSPSIRNSPLHF. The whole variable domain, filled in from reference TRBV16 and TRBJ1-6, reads GEEVAQTPKHLVRGEGQKAKLYCAPIKGHSYVFWYQQVLKNEFKFLISFQNENVFDETGMPKERFSAKCLPNSPCSLEIQATKLEDSAVYFCASSPSIRNSPLHFGNGTRLTVT.

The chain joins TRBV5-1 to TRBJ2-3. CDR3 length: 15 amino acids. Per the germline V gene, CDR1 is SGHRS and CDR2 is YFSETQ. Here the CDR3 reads CASSPTAWGTDTQYF.

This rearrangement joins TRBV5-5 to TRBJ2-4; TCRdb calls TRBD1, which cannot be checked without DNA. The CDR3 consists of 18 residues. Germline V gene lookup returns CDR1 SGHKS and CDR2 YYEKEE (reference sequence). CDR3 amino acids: CASSLGTDLDLAKNIQYF.

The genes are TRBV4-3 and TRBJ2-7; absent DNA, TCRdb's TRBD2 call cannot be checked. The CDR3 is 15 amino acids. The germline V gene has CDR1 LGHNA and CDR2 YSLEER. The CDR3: CASSLGLAGVAEQYF.